This TCR beta chain came from a study of beta chain features in type 1 diabetes. Only one heparinised blood draw was taken per donor, and its volume averaged around 120 mL. This clone was counted only a few times. Sequencing targeted expressed TCRB transcripts, as all isolated RNA had been reverse transcribed. Generated by immunoSEQ multiplex PCR, the TCRdb table keeps only in-frame clones and is missing some. The sample has a few hundred thousand clones; more than 9.5% are singletons. V lost 2 bases to trimming and J lost 3 bases, with 16 bases between them. The CDR3 has 16 residues. Germline V gene data show CDR1 as MGHDK and CDR2 as SYGVNS.

The receptor was derived from a woman aged 25 to 39 in good health. V is TRBV25-1 and J is TRBJ1-1, with D possibly matching TRBD1 (5 bases). Sequenced material: naive CD4+ T cells from blood. As DNA, the CDR3 is TGTGCCAGCAGTGAAGTAGGGACCCGGGGGGACACTGAAGCTTTCTTT. Translating gives CASSEVGTRGDTEAFF.